This TCR beta chain was sequenced during a study of T cell repertoires in cytomegalovirus infection. The overall study: Use of recently identified HLA-C-restricted and well-studied HLA-B-restricted CMV epitopes was part of the study. Indications came from public TCR beta signatures; they pointed to CMV infection and to a matching HLA type.

Findings and caveats of the study: Summed frequency of shared TCR beta families picked out CMV carriers who also had the relevant HLA. HLA-C-restricted CMV clonotypes gave the most frequent clonotype in two of eight donors.

In its sample, this clonotype was seen a few times. Antigen specificity is unknown. In TCRdb, the reads were re-called with MiXCR into one record per CDR3 protein. The table lists fewer than 1,000,000 distinct CDR3 sequences, around 29% of them singletons. Per germline, CDR1 MGHRA and CDR2 YSYEKL. The CDR3 is 13 amino acids. Deletions cut 5 bases from V and 10 bases from J, with 17 bases between. J is TRBJ1-1 and V is TRBV4-1, with D tentatively TRBD1 (6 bases). This sequence originates from a human donor in good health (CMV status not recorded). Some clones in this sample may be carry-over from other donors' samples. The sequencing used cultured CD8+ T cells from PBMCs, collected from culture after CMV antigen stimulation. The CDR3 protein is CASSSAGQSLAFF. CDR3 nucleotides: TGCGCCAGCAGCTCAGCTGGACAGTCCCTAGCTTTCTTT.